A single sample gave rise to the 19 T cell receptor beta chains below, sequenced in a study of early stage breast cancer tumors. Produced via immunoSEQ multiplex PCR; TCRdb's table is partial and in-frame only. This sample carries 50,000 to 65,000 clones, around nine tenths of them seen once, and the ten largest clones take more than 4%. Sequencing input: blood. Receptor source: a person between 70 and 80 years old with breast cancer.

This chain joins TRBV30 and TRBJ2-7; 7 positions agree with TRBD1. The V gene's germline CDR1 is GTSNPN and CDR2 SVGIG (reference sequence). CDR3 size: 11 residues. This CDR3 reads CAVQGVHEQYF. The CDR3 coding sequence is TGTGCGGTTCAGGGGGTCCACGAGCAGTACTTC. Variable domain in full (rest from reference TRBV30 and TRBJ2-7): SQTIHQWPATLVQPVGSPLSLECTVEGTSNPNLYWYRQAAGRGLQLLFYSVGIGQISSEVPQNLSASRPQDRQFILSSKKLLLSDSGFYLCAVQGVHEQYFGPGTRLTVT.

J is TRBJ2-1 and V is TRBV4-1, with 11 bases identical to TRBD2. Trimming at V came to 1 base and at J to 6 bases, leaving 8 bases not matched to a gene. Looked up from germline, CDR1 is MGHRA and CDR2 is YSYEKL. The CDR3 length is 17 residues. CDR3 region: CASSQASTSGAVNEQFF. The CDR3 DNA sequence: TGCGCCAGCAGCCAAGCCTCGACTAGCGGGGCGGTCAATGAGCAGTTCTTC.

The V call is TRBV5-5, the J call TRBJ1-6; the D is unclear. Trimming removed 2 bases from V and 2 bases from J, with 8 bases in between. Germline-derived CDR1 and CDR2 are SGHKS and YYEKEE (reference sequence). This CDR3 region has 15 residues. CDR3: CASSFWGAYNSPLHF. The CDR3 DNA reads as TGTGCCAGCAGCTTTTGGGGAGCCTATAATTCACCCCTCCACTTT.

The chain recombines TRBV5-1 with TRBJ1-1; 7 bases map to TRBD1. The CDR3 is 16 amino acids. CDR1 and CDR2 from the germline V gene are SGHRS and YFSETQ. V trimming: 4 bases; J trimming: 0 bases; junction bases outside the gene matches: 9. In nucleotides, the CDR3 is TGCGCCAGCAGCCCCGCGGGACAGCCTATGAACACTGAAGCTTTCTTT. This gives the protein CASSPAGQPMNTEAFF.

V is TRBV5-4 and J is TRBJ1-3; TRBD1 is a possible D gene (5 bases). There are 16 residues in the CDR3. Trimming removed 1 base from V and 0 bases from J, with 11 bases in between. Germline assignment: CDR1 SGHNT and CDR2 YYREEE (reference sequence). The chain's CDR3 is CASSLQGGNSGNTIYF. For the CDR3, the DNA is TGTGCCAGCAGCTTGCAGGGCGGCAACTCTGGAAACACCATATATTTT. The entire variable domain, with the rest obtained from reference TRBV5-4 and TRBJ1-3, is as follows: ETGVTQSPTHLIKTRGQQVTLRCSSQSGHNTVSWYQQALGQGPQFIFQYYREEENGRGNFPPRFSGLQFPNYSSELNVNALELDDSALYLCASSLQGGNSGNTIYFGEGSWLTVV.

The chain recombines TRBV28 with TRBJ1-2; D remains ambiguous. This CDR3 contains 12 residues. V lost 6 bases to trimming and J lost 4 bases, with 9 bases between them. The V gene's germline CDR1 is MDHEN and CDR2 SYDVKM. CDR3 nucleotides: TGTGCCAGCAGCCCGACTACCTATGGCTACACCTTC. As protein: CASSPTTYGYTF.

The chain joins TRBV25-1 to TRBJ2-1; D might be TRBD2 (6 bases). The CDR3 consists of 16 residues. V lost 6 bases and J 1 base, leaving 16 bases between the germline ends. CDR1 and CDR2 (germline): MGHDK, SYGVNS. CDR3 in DNA: TGTGCCAGCAGGTCTACATTTGGGGGGTCCTACAATGAGCAGTTCTTC. Its translation: CASRSTFGGSYNEQFF.

V gene TRBV6-1 combines with J gene TRBJ1-5, with 7 bases aligning to TRBD1. This CDR3 contains 15 residues. V shed 3 bases and J 6 bases; nucleotides not matched to a gene: 8. The germline gives CDR1 MNHNS, CDR2 SASEGT. The CDR3 spells CASSDNRGFGQPQHF. DNA for the CDR3: TGTGCCAGCAGTGATAACAGGGGTTTCGGTCAGCCCCAGCATTTT.

V and J are TRBV7-2 and TRBJ2-7, with D perhaps matching TRBD1 (5 bases). The CDR3 is 14 residues long. The V end was cut by 1 base, the J end by 2 bases, with 9 bases between. Germline-derived CDR1 and CDR2 are SGHTA and FQGNSA. This CDR3 reads CASSLGRGPYEQYF. As DNA, the CDR3 is TGTGCCAGCAGCTTAGGTAGGGGCCCCTACGAGCAGTACTTC.

The chain carries TRBV19 and TRBJ2-6; D possibly corresponds to TRBD1 (6 bases). Germline values: CDR1 LNHDA, CDR2 SQIVND (reference sequence). V gave up 7 bases and J gave up 0 bases, with 13 bases separating them. CDR3 length: 16 amino acids. DNA of the CDR3: TGTGCCAGTACTCAGGGGATAAGCTCTGGGGCCAACGTCCTGACTTTC. It codes for CASTQGISSGANVLTF.

V and J are TRBV30 and TRBJ1-1, with D unclear. V was pared by 4 bases and J by 4 bases, with 13 bases between. Germline lookup yields CDR1 GTSNPN and CDR2 SVGIG (reference sequence). This CDR3 has 13 residues. The CDR3 bases are TGTGCCTGGATATGGGAGTTGGGCACTGAAGCTTTCTTT. It translates to CAWIWELGTEAFF.

This chain connects TRBV5-1 to TRBJ2-1; D is perhaps TRBD2 (6 bases). The V gene's germline CDR1 is SGHRS and CDR2 YFSETQ. This CDR3 contains 14 residues. V was clipped by 0 bases and J by 9 bases, with 13 bases between them. In DNA form, the CDR3 reads TGCGCCAGCAGCTTGGGCACTAGCAAGGGTGAGCAGTTCTTC. It specifies CASSLGTSKGEQFF.

This clone showed up just once. The gene calls are TRBV7-3 and TRBJ2-2, with 8 bases matching TRBD2. V lost 5 bases to trimming and J lost 7 bases; unmatched junction nucleotides: 15. Germline V gives CDR1 SGHTA, CDR2 FQGTGA. The CDR3 is 17 residues long. In nucleotides, the CDR3 is TGTGCCAGCAGCCCGGGAGGTTGGGAGCGGGAGTACGGGGAGCTGTTTTTT. It yields the protein CASSPGGWEREYGELFF.

The genes are TRBV6-1 and TRBJ1-4; 10 positions agree with TRBD1. The CDR3 sequence is 15 residues long. V shed 5 bases, J shed 6 bases, and the junction held 6 bases outside the gene matches. Germline-derived CDR1 and CDR2 are MNHNS and SASEGT. The CDR3 bases are TGTGCCAGCAGTTTACCCGGGACAGGGGATGAAAAACTGTTTTTT. Translating it yields CASSLPGTGDEKLFF.

The chain is built from TRBV7-7 and TRBJ1-3, with D unresolved. This CDR3 is built from 15 residues. Trimming removed 1 base from V and 0 bases from J, with 7 bases in between. Germline-derived CDR1 and CDR2 are SSHAT and FNYEAQ (reference sequence). CDR3 sequence (DNA): TGTGCCAGCAGCTTAGGAGCTGGCTCTGGAAACACCATATATTTT. It translates to CASSLGAGSGNTIYF.

This chain uses TRBV5-1 with TRBJ2-1, with TRBD2 matching over 7 bases. The length of the CDR3 is 16 residues. Germline-derived CDR1 and CDR2 are SGHRS and YFSETQ. The ends lost 5 bases at V and 0 bases at J; junction bases unmatched: 8. In DNA form, the CDR3 reads TGCGCCAGCAGTCGTCCCGCGGGAGACTCCTACAATGAGCAGTTCTTC. Protein sequence: CASSRPAGDSYNEQFF.

The CDR3 region is CASSSGQSSYNSPLHF. In DNA form, the CDR3 reads TGTGCCAGCAGCTCGGGACAGAGCTCCTATAATTCACCCCTCCACTTT. The chain links TRBV5-4 to TRBJ1-6; 7 positions agree with TRBD1. This CDR3 region has 16 residues. Germline lookup yields CDR1 SGHNT and CDR2 YYREEE (reference sequence). V was clipped by 3 bases and J by 0 bases; unmatched bases: 3.

This chain links TRBV5-8 with TRBJ1-5; no definite D call. Germline V gives CDR1 SGHTS, CDR2 YDEGEE. The CDR3 length is 15 residues. The V gene lost 2 bases and the J gene lost 2 bases, with 11 bases spanning the gap. The DNA for the CDR3 is TGTGCCAGCAGCTTAGGTAGGCAGGGCAATCAGCCCCAGCATTTT. Its translation: CASSLGRQGNQPQHF.

This chain connects TRBV5-4 to TRBJ1-6; 7 positions agree with TRBD1. V shed 0 bases and J 5 bases; nucleotides not matched to a gene: 5. CDR3 length: 16 amino acids. CDR1 SGHNT and CDR2 YYREEE come from the germline V gene (reference sequence). The CDR3 protein is CASSLDPGQNNSPLHF. DNA for the CDR3: TGTGCCAGCAGCTTGGATCCGGGACAGAATAATTCACCCCTCCACTTT.